These 8 T cell receptor beta chains came from one sample sequenced in a study of cytomegalovirus exposure and HLA in healthy donors. The PCR contained 60 Vbeta and 13 Jbeta primers. Using immunoSEQ multiplex PCR, the repertoire was profiled, and TCRdb retains in-frame clones only, with some absent. The sample lists about 180,000 clones; 55% to 75% were seen once. Sequencing was carried out using PBMCs. These receptors originate from a human donor in good health.

The chain recombines TRBV27 with TRBJ1-5; TRBD1 is a possible D gene (6 bases). Trimming shortened V by 3 bases and J by 7 bases, and 10 bases separated the two germline ends. This CDR3 region has 13 residues. Germline V lookup: CDR1 MNHEY, CDR2 SMNVEV (reference sequence). The CDR3 spells CASSFGQLQPQHF. In nucleotides, the CDR3 is TGTGCCAGCAGTTTCGGACAGTTGCAGCCCCAGCATTTT.

The chain combines TRBV5-1 with TRBJ1-6, with 9 bases aligning to TRBD1. Germline V gives CDR1 SGHRS, CDR2 YFSETQ. The CDR3 sequence is 17 residues long. The V gene end was trimmed by 4 bases and the J gene end by 0 bases; junction bases not matched to a gene: 5. The CDR3 nucleotides are TGCGCCAGCAGCCCCCAGGGACAGGGCTCCTATAATTCACCCCTCCACTTT. Translation gives CASSPQGQGSYNSPLHF.

This clone was seen once. J is TRBJ2-4 and V is TRBV7-9, with TRBD1 matching 8 bases. After removal of 5 bases from V and 4 bases from J, the junction contained 13 bases not matched to a gene. Germline CDR1 is SEHNR and CDR2 is FQNEAQ (reference sequence). The CDR3 contains 17 residues. For the CDR3, the DNA is TGTGCCAGCAGCCCCTATGGGCAGGGGGCGCCGAAAAACATTCAGTACTTC. This encodes CASSPYGQGAPKNIQYF.

The chain couples TRBV5-1 to TRBJ1-1; a possible D gene is TRBD1 (5 bases). Germline values: CDR1 SGHRS, CDR2 YFSETQ. There are 15 residues in the CDR3. V dropped 0 bases and J dropped 1 base, with 10 bases sitting between them. DNA of the CDR3: TGCGCCAGCAGCTTGGTTGGACATAGGAACACTGAAGCTTTCTTT. Its protein product is CASSLVGHRNTEAFF.

The gene calls are TRBV30 and TRBJ1-1; 7 bases are a match to TRBD1. The germline CDR1 and CDR2 sequences are GTSNPN and SVGIG (reference sequence). The CDR3 runs 14 residues. The trim removed 2 bases at V and 5 bases at J, leaving 8 bases unmatched. CDR3 in amino acids: CAWSKGGWGTEAFF. CDR3 DNA: TGTGCCTGGAGTAAAGGGGGCTGGGGAACTGAAGCTTTCTTT.

This clone was detected once. V usage is TRBV9 and J usage is TRBJ2-5, with 8 bases lining up with TRBD2. The CDR3 extends over 16 amino acids. Germline V CDR1 and CDR2: SGDLS, YYNGEE. The V segment lost 0 bases and the J segment 2 bases; nucleotides outside the gene matches: 6. CDR3 DNA: TGTGCCAGCAGCGTAGCGGGAGGGATGGCGCAAGAGACCCAGTACTTC. Its protein is CASSVAGGMAQETQYF.

This chain connects TRBV21-1 to TRBJ1-6. TRBV21-1 is recorded as a pseudogene. The CDR3 has 16 residues. This chain's CDR3 is CASSKGKRETSSPLHF. DNA for the CDR3: TGTGCCAGCAGCAAAGGTAAGAGGGAGACGTCTTCACCCCTCCACTTT.

The chain carries TRBV19 and TRBJ1-5; no reliable D call. Germline CDR1 is LNHDA and CDR2 is SQIVND (reference sequence). The CDR3 contains 13 residues. The germline V and J ends were trimmed by 0 bases and 9 bases, with 9 bases remaining between them. The CDR3 DNA reads as TGTGCCAGTAGTATAGACGGGGTGAGGCCCCAGCATTTT. Amino acids: CASSIDGVRPQHF.